The present TCR beta chain was sequenced within a study of response to subunit inactivated influenza vaccine. MiXCR, applied by TCRdb to the RT-PCR reads, yields one record per CDR3 protein. The sample lists roughly 460,000 distinct CDR3 sequences; over 9.5% were seen once. Germline loops: CDR1 DFQATT, CDR2 SNEGSKA (reference sequence). The CDR3 totals 14 residues. J was trimmed by 7 bases and V by 6 bases; bases with no gene match: 8. General study points: Authors proposed each seasonal influenza vaccination draws in few new T cells.

In this sample, this clonotype turned up many times. The antigen remains unidentified. The sequencing here drew on PBMCs from blood, taken 45 days after vaccination. The chain combines TRBV20-1 with TRBJ1-4; 10 bases are a match to TRBD1. This sequence was found in a man in his fifties or sixties who received an inactivated influenza vaccine. DNA for the CDR3: TGCAGTGCCATCGCCGGGACAGGGGTTGAAAAACTGTTTTTT. It yields the protein CSAIAGTGVEKLFF.